Below are 5 T cell receptor beta chains sequenced from a single sample in a study of blood T cell repertoires in COVID-19. Method: immunoSEQ multiplex PCR; TCRdb's copy keeps in-frame clones and lacks some. Among around 74,000 clones listed, roughly 90% were seen once. Sample: peripheral blood. The source is a man in his forties or fifties with active COVID-19.

The rearrangement links TRBV11-3 to TRBJ2-3; 7 bases line up with TRBD2. Germline values: CDR1 SGHNT, CDR2 YENEEA. V lost 5 bases, J lost 2 bases, and 7 bases stayed unmatched. The CDR3 runs to 15 residues. This CDR3 is CASSAAGTTTDTQYF. CDR3 sequence (DNA): TGTGCCAGCAGCGCAGCCGGGACTACCACAGATACGCAGTATTTT. Drawing the rest from reference TRBV11-3 and TRBJ2-3, the complete variable domain is EAGVVQSPRYKIIEKKQPVAFWCNPISGHNTLYWYLQNLGQGPELLIRYENEEAVDDSQLPKDRFSAERLKGVDSTLKIQPAELGDSAVYLCASSAAGTTTDTQYFGPGTRLTVL.

The V and J genes are TRBV7-3 and TRBJ1-2; no reliable D call. CDR3 length equals 12 residues. Germline V lookup: CDR1 SGHTA, CDR2 FQGTGA. Deletions cut 2 bases from V and 10 bases from J, with 11 bases between. CDR3 sequence: CASSLGRGDYTF. CDR3 sequence (DNA): TGTGCCAGCAGCTTAGGGCGCGGGGACTACACCTTC.

This sequence joins TRBV18 and TRBJ2-1, with D uncertain. Trimming took 2 bases from V and 8 from J, leaving 13 bases between them. The CDR3 runs 14 residues. The germline V gene has CDR1 KGHSH and CDR2 LQKENI. The CDR3 nucleotides read TGTGCCAGCTCACCAGACGCAATGGGCTATGAGCAGTTCTTC. The encoded protein is CASSPDAMGYEQFF. The complete variable domain, with remaining parts taken from reference TRBV18 and TRBJ2-1, reads NAGVMQNPRHLVRRRGQEARLRCSPMKGHSHVYWYRQLPEEGLKFMVYLQKENIIDESGMPKERFSAEFPKEGPSILRIQQVVRGDSAAYFCASSPDAMGYEQFFGPGTRLTVL.

This sequence joins TRBV19 and TRBJ2-1, with 8 bases aligning to TRBD2. The CDR3 extends over 15 amino acids. V lost 4 bases and J lost 4; bases outside the gene matches: 6. Germline V gene data show CDR1 as LNHDA and CDR2 as SQIVND (reference sequence). The CDR3 DNA sequence: TGTGCCAGTAGTAAGGAGCGGGGGTATTACAATGAGCAGTTCTTC. It translates to CASSKERGYYNEQFF.

The gene calls are TRBV5-1 and TRBJ2-2; 7 nucleotides match TRBD1. After removal of 5 bases from V and 4 bases from J, the junction contained 5 bases not matched to a gene. Germline V CDR1 and CDR2: SGHRS, YFSETQ. The CDR3 covers 14 residues. CDR3 in amino acids: CASSPGTATGELFF. The CDR3 DNA reads TGCGCCAGCAGTCCCGGGACAGCCACCGGGGAGCTGTTTTTT.